The entry below gives a single TCR beta chain sequence along with its context. The antigen is undetermined. This specimen comes from a study of early stage breast cancer tumors. Germline-derived CDR1 and CDR2 are LNHDA and SQIVND (reference sequence). CDR3 length: 16 amino acids. V trimming: 6 bases; J trimming: 1 base; junction bases outside the gene matches: 7. Sequenced by immunoSEQ multiplex PCR; TCRdb stores in-frame clones only, minus some. The sample shows about 3,600 clones, 55% to 70% of them seen only once. Findings of the study overall: Enriched TCRB sequences shared across patients were mostly commonly generated sequences.

The source is a person aged 35 to 50 with breast cancer. This sequence joins TRBV19 and TRBJ2-1, with TRBD2 identical over 9 bases. Sequencing was performed on breast tumor tissue. CDR3 sequence: CASRRASGVSYNEQFF. For the CDR3, the DNA is TGTGCCAGTAGGAGGGCTAGCGGGGTGTCCTACAATGAGCAGTTCTTC.